This T cell receptor (beta chain) is from a study of shared clonotypes between healthy human individuals. Broader study findings: Incompleteness in sorted-subset sequencing, despite large depth, was shown by rarefaction.

Naive CD8 cells comprised CD45RO-negative, CCR7-positively selected cells, excluding terminally differentiated effector memory CD45RA+ cells. This CDR3 contains 14 residues. Germline V gene lookup returns CDR1 SGHDT and CDR2 YYEEEE. V gave up 1 base and J gave up 4 bases, with 9 bases separating them. Produced via immunoSEQ multiplex PCR; TCRdb's table is partial and in-frame only. The sample contains around 2,100,000 clones, about 95% of which appear only once. A note on this clone: Its antigen is unknown.

The rearrangement links TRBV5-6 to TRBJ1-5, with D maybe TRBD1 (6 bases). The TCR was taken from a man between 18 and 29 years old in good health. The source material was naive CD8+ T cells sorted from blood. The DNA for the CDR3 is TGTGCCAGCAGCTTGACAGGGTTAAATCAGCCCCAGCATTTT. It is translated as CASSLTGLNQPQHF.